This entry lists 32 T cell receptor beta chains sequenced from one sample in a study of blood T cell repertoires in COVID-19. Sequencing used immunoSEQ multiplex PCR; TCRdb keeps in-frame clones, though not all of them. The sample carries 250,000 or so clones, under 90% recorded once. Sequenced sample: PBMCs or T cells enriched from blood (not recorded which). These receptors were obtained from a man in his forties who had recovered from COVID-19.

The chain has TRBV11-2 and TRBJ1-1; 7 bases fit TRBD1. The junction had 4 bases not matched to a gene; V was cut back by 1 base and J by 5 bases. The V gene's germline CDR1 is SGHAT and CDR2 FQNNGV. CDR3 length equals 14 residues. DNA of the CDR3: TGTGCCAGCAGCTTAGCGACAGGGAGGACTGAAGCTTTCTTT. Encoded protein: CASSLATGRTEAFF.

For the CDR3, the DNA is TGTGCCAGCAGCTTAGCTCGCGGGGGTAGGGCAGGCGAGCAGTACTTC. It is translated as CASSLARGGRAGEQYF. The chain combines TRBV7-2 with TRBJ2-7; 7 bases align to TRBD2. The CDR3 length is 16 residues. The germline V gene has CDR1 SGHTA and CDR2 FQGNSA. Trimming at V came to 0 bases and at J to 6 bases, leaving 11 bases not matched to a gene.

This rearrangement joins TRBV9 to TRBJ2-5; D gene uncertain. The CDR3 spans 16 residues. The germline gives CDR1 SGDLS, CDR2 YYNGEE. The V end lost 0 bases, the J end lost 0 bases, and 12 bases lay between the germline ends. CDR3 residues: CASSVESGGDQETQYF. CDR3 DNA: TGTGCCAGCAGCGTAGAATCCGGCGGAGACCAAGAGACCCAGTACTTC.

The chain combines TRBV18 with TRBJ1-1; 11 nucleotides align to TRBD1. The CDR3 totals 15 residues. V trimming: 6 bases; J trimming: 3 bases; junction bases outside the gene matches: 6. Germline lookup yields CDR1 KGHSH and CDR2 LQKENI. This CDR3 reads CASSRTGGSDTEAFF. CDR3 in DNA: TGTGCCAGCTCCCGGACAGGGGGCTCAGACACTGAAGCTTTCTTT.

The chain is built from TRBV19 and TRBJ1-2; 8 positions agree with TRBD1. V was pared by 0 bases and J by 4 bases, with 7 bases of the junction left unmatched. This CDR3 is 16 amino acids long. Germline V gene lookup returns CDR1 LNHDA and CDR2 SQIVND (reference sequence). CDR3 protein: CASSIDTTGGAYGYTF. The CDR3 nucleotides read TGTGCCAGTAGTATAGACACAACAGGGGGAGCCTATGGCTACACCTTC.

The V and J genes are TRBV18 and TRBJ1-2; possibly TRBD1 for D (5 bases). This CDR3 comprises 13 residues. The germline gives CDR1 KGHSH, CDR2 LQKENI. V was shortened by 3 bases and J by 8 bases, with 13 bases between the two germline ends. The CDR3 DNA is TGTGCCAGCTCACCGCTGGACCCAGGGGGCTACACCTTC. It yields the protein CASSPLDPGGYTF. The variable domain in full, completed from reference TRBV18 and TRBJ1-2, reads NAGVMQNPRHLVRRRGQEARLRCSPMKGHSHVYWYRQLPEEGLKFMVYLQKENIIDESGMPKERFSAEFPKEGPSILRIQQVVRGDSAAYFCASSPLDPGGYTFGSGTRLTVV.

This clone appeared a few times. The chain recombines TRBV7-9 with TRBJ2-7; 12 nucleotides align to TRBD1. The CDR3 is made up of 15 amino acids. Trimming cost V 4 bases and J 4 bases; bases outside gene matches: 5. Germline assignment: CDR1 SEHNR and CDR2 FQNEAQ (reference sequence). The DNA of the CDR3 is TGTGCCAGCAGCTCCCGGGACAGGGGGCGGTACGAGCAGTACTTC. This codes for CASSSRDRGRYEQYF. Combining the CDR3 with reference TRBV7-9 and TRBJ2-7 gives the whole variable domain DTGVSQNPRHKITKRGQNVTFRCDPISEHNRLYWYRQTLGQGPEFLTYFQNEAQLEKSRLLSDRFSAERPKGSFSTLEIQRTEQGDSAMYLCASSSRDRGRYEQYFGPGTRLTVT.

V usage is TRBV5-1 and J usage is TRBJ2-5; no clear D gene. V was shortened by 2 bases and J by 5 bases, with 13 bases between the two germline ends. CDR1 is SGHRS and CDR2 is YFSETQ in the germline V gene. There are 14 residues in the CDR3. The CDR3 spells CASSLGVFQETQYF. CDR3 nucleotides: TGCGCCAGCAGCTTAGGAGTTTTTCAGGAGACCCAGTACTTC.

The chain has TRBV3-1 (or the pseudogene TRBV3-2) and TRBJ1-4, with D perhaps TRBD1 (6 bases). The germline V and J ends were trimmed by 2 bases and 6 bases, with 19 bases remaining between them. The CDR3 has 17 residues. Germline loops: CDR1 LGHDT, CDR2 YNNKEL (reference sequence). The CDR3 DNA sequence: TGTGCCAGCAGCCAACCCCGGTGGGGGCGGGGGGATGAAAAACTGTTTTTT. It specifies CASSQPRWGRGDEKLFF.

The rearrangement uses TRBV7-8 and TRBJ1-2; 7 positions match TRBD1. Germline V lookup: CDR1 SGHVS, CDR2 FQNEAQ. The length of the CDR3 is 13 residues. The junction had 5 bases not matched to a gene; V was cut back by 5 bases and J by 5 bases. CDR3: CASSPVQGYGYTF. CDR3 bases: TGTGCCAGCAGCCCCGTACAGGGGTATGGCTACACCTTC.

The gene calls are TRBV4-3 and TRBJ2-7; 9 bases map to TRBD1. The CDR3 contains 14 residues. Germline values: CDR1 LGHNA, CDR2 YSLEER. V lost 3 bases and J lost 4; bases outside the gene matches: 4. CDR3 DNA: TGCGCCAGCAGCCACGGGACAGGGAAGTACGAGCAGTACTTC. This translates into CASSHGTGKYEQYF.

The chain has TRBV6-6 and TRBJ1-2; 10 bases map to TRBD1. Germline V gives CDR1 MNHNY, CDR2 SVGAGI (reference sequence). J was trimmed by 6 bases and V by 5 bases; bases with no gene match: 15. This CDR3 spans 17 amino acids. The CDR3 region has the DNA TGTGCCAGCAGTCAGGGGACAGGGGCCCTTGTGATTGATGGCTACACCTTC. Protein sequence: CASSQGTGALVIDGYTF.

V gene TRBV4-1 combines with J gene TRBJ1-1; D gene ambiguous. This CDR3 contains 15 residues. Deletions cut 1 base from V and 0 bases from J, with 9 bases between. The V gene's germline CDR1 is MGHRA and CDR2 YSYEKL. The CDR3 spells CASSQATTMNTEAFF. The CDR3 nucleotides read TGCGCCAGCAGCCAAGCGACAACCATGAACACTGAAGCTTTCTTT.

V and J are TRBV27 and TRBJ2-1; 8 bases fit TRBD2. Germline-derived CDR1 and CDR2 are MNHEY and SMNVEV (reference sequence). V was pared by 4 bases and J by 7 bases, with 9 bases of the junction left unmatched. CDR3 length: 15 amino acids. CDR3 DNA: TGTGCCAGCAGTTCAGCGGGAGATGGGGGGAATGAGCAGTTCTTC. Translated: CASSSAGDGGNEQFF.

This clone was recorded a few times. The chain uses TRBV9 and TRBJ2-7; 15 nucleotides line up with TRBD2. CDR1 and CDR2 from the germline V gene are SGDLS and YYNGEE. After removal of 2 bases from V and 0 bases from J, the junction contained 3 bases not matched to a gene. This CDR3 is 17 amino acids long. CDR3 DNA: TGTGCCAGCAGCGTGGGACTAGCGGGGGGTCTCTCCTACGAGCAGTACTTC. Translation: CASSVGLAGGLSYEQYF.

The chain is built from TRBV6-5 and TRBJ1-3, with 8 bases identical to TRBD1. The CDR3 contains 14 residues. The germline V gene encodes CDR1 MNHEY and CDR2 SVGAGI. V lost 5 bases and J lost 2; bases outside the gene matches: 2. The CDR3 coding sequence is TGTGCCAGCAGTCAGGGGGCGCCTGGAAACACCATATATTTT. This gives the protein CASSQGAPGNTIYF.

This chain connects TRBV2 to TRBJ1-4, with 7 positions matching TRBD1. There are 15 residues in the CDR3. J was trimmed by 5 bases and V by 3 bases; bases with no gene match: 6. Germline values: CDR1 SNHLY, CDR2 FYNNEI. CDR3 amino acids: CASSESGTENEKLFF. The CDR3 DNA sequence: TGTGCCAGCAGTGAGTCCGGGACAGAGAATGAAAAACTGTTTTTT.

This rearrangement joins TRBV7-3 to TRBJ2-1; 7 bases fit TRBD1. This CDR3 has 16 residues. The junction had 13 bases not matched to a gene; V was cut back by 4 bases and J by 7 bases. Germline CDR1 reads SGHTA; CDR2 reads FQGTGA. The CDR3 nucleotides read TGTGCCAGCAGCTCCAGCCCACCGGGACAGAATAATGAGCAGTTCTTC. Its translation: CASSSSPPGQNNEQFF.

The V call is TRBV30, the J call TRBJ2-7; 9 bases are shared with TRBD1. V shed 1 base, J shed 7 bases, and the junction held 5 bases outside the gene matches. The CDR3 covers 13 residues. Germline loops: CDR1 GTSNPN, CDR2 SVGIG (reference sequence). The DNA for the CDR3 is TGTGCCTGGAGTGGGGACAGGGAGAGGGAGCAGTACTTC. As protein: CAWSGDREREQYF.

The chain employs TRBV11-2 and TRBJ2-7; 13 nucleotides agree with TRBD2. CDR1 SGHAT and CDR2 FQNNGV come from the germline V gene. This CDR3 region has 20 residues. J was trimmed by 5 bases and V by 0 bases; bases with no gene match: 16. The CDR3 DNA is TGTGCCAGCAGCTTAGAGGGACGAAGACTAGCGGGAGGAGGAGGTGACGAGCAGTACTTC. Amino acid sequence: CASSLEGRRLAGGGGDEQYF.

In its sample, this clone was seen a few times. This chain uses TRBV5-1 with TRBJ1-6, with TRBD1 matching over 10 bases. The V gene end was trimmed by 2 bases and the J gene end by 11 bases; junction bases not matched to a gene: 4. The CDR3 has 14 residues. Per germline, CDR1 SGHRS and CDR2 YFSETQ. The CDR3 sequence: CASSFSDRGPPLHF. CDR3 DNA: TGCGCCAGCAGCTTCTCCGACAGGGGGCCACCCCTCCACTTT.

In DNA form, the CDR3 reads TGTGCCTGGAGTGTACGGGGGGTGGCGGGAAACACCATATATTTT. This sequence encodes CAWSVRGVAGNTIYF. The J gene is TRBJ1-3, the V gene TRBV30; maybe TRBD1 (5 bases). The CDR3 loop spans 15 amino acids. V shed 0 bases and J shed 4 bases, with 13 bases lying between them. Germline V CDR1 and CDR2: GTSNPN, SVGIG (reference sequence). The complete variable domain, with remaining parts taken from reference TRBV30 and TRBJ1-3, reads SQTIHQWPATLVQPVGSPLSLECTVEGTSNPNLYWYRQAAGRGLQLLFYSVGIGQISSEVPQNLSASRPQDRQFILSSKKLLLSDSGFYLCAWSVRGVAGNTIYFGEGSWLTVV.

The chain is built from TRBV23-1 and TRBJ1-2; no clear D. TRBV23-1 is an ORF; its function is uncertain. V lost 0 bases and J lost 6, with 17 bases in between. The length of the CDR3 is 16 residues. The CDR3 DNA reads as TGCGCCAGCAGTCAATCGAGCCAGGTGGGAGGTGATGGCTACACCTTC. Translation: CASSQSSQVGGDGYTF.

In DNA form, the CDR3 reads TGTGCCTGGAGTGGTGCGGGGAACAAGCCCCAGCATTTT. Its protein is CAWSGAGNKPQHF. The chain has TRBV30 and TRBJ1-5, with unresolved D. The CDR3 is 13 residues long. Trimming removed 1 base at V and 8 bases at J, with 12 bases between. Germline CDR1 GTSNPN, CDR2 SVGIG (reference sequence). Filled out from reference TRBV30 and TRBJ1-5, the complete variable domain reads SQTIHQWPATLVQPVGSPLSLECTVEGTSNPNLYWYRQAAGRGLQLLFYSVGIGQISSEVPQNLSASRPQDRQFILSSKKLLLSDSGFYLCAWSGAGNKPQHFGDGTRLSIL.

This rearrangement joins TRBV18 to TRBJ2-7; D is undetermined. V lost 2 bases to trimming and J lost 0 bases, with 14 bases between them. CDR1 KGHSH and CDR2 LQKENI come from the germline V gene. This CDR3 is built from 16 residues. CDR3 residues: CASSPRDPGSSYEQYF. The CDR3 DNA is TGTGCCAGCTCACCAAGAGATCCAGGTTCCTCCTACGAGCAGTACTTC.

The V call is TRBV6-9, the J call TRBJ2-7, with D perhaps matching TRBD1 (6 bases). Trimming removed 0 bases from V and 3 bases from J, with 6 bases in between. The CDR3 extends over 13 amino acids. From germline, CDR1 is MNHGY and CDR2 SVAAGI. This CDR3 is CASSYSDSYEQYF. The CDR3 DNA reads TGTGCCAGCAGTTATTCGGACAGCTACGAGCAGTACTTC.

Only one count was recorded for this clone. One end of the junction fails to match germline, which may point to a read error. The J gene is TRBJ1-2, the V gene TRBV28, with D unclear. This CDR3 comprises 14 residues. Germline V gene data show CDR1 as MDHEN and CDR2 as SYDVKM. The CDR3 loop is CAGSALLLGQGYTF. The CDR3 nucleotides read TGTGCCGGCAGTGCCCTTTTGTTGGGCCAGGGCTACACCTTC.

The CDR3: CASSLRGDRVQETQYF. CDR3 sequence (DNA): TGTGCCAGCAGCCTCCGGGGGGACAGGGTACAAGAGACCCAGTACTTC. The chain combines TRBV13 with TRBJ2-5; TRBD1 aligns across 9 bases. The ends lost 5 bases at V and 2 bases at J; junction bases unmatched: 9. In germline, CDR1 is PRHDT, CDR2 FYEKMQ (reference sequence). CDR3 length: 16 residues.

This sequence joins TRBV6-5 and TRBJ2-3; TRBD2 matches 7 bases. The germline V gene has CDR1 MNHEY and CDR2 SVGAGI. This CDR3 contains 16 residues. V gave up 1 base and J gave up 0 bases; unmatched junction bases: 4. CDR3 coding DNA: TGTGCCAGCAGTTACTATGGGGGGGTAAGCACAGATACGCAGTATTTT. Its translation is CASSYYGGVSTDTQYF.

This chain uses TRBV28 with TRBJ1-5; a weak D match, TRBD1 (6 bases). CDR1 and CDR2 from the germline V gene are MDHEN and SYDVKM. This CDR3 is 12 amino acids long. V was clipped by 10 bases and J by 3 bases, with 10 bases between them. In DNA form, the CDR3 reads TGTGCCACCTCAGGGGCCAATCAGCCCCAGCATTTT. It translates to CATSGANQPQHF.

V gene TRBV2 combines with J gene TRBJ2-3, with a weak D call TRBD2 (6 bases). V was trimmed by 6 bases and J by 2 bases, leaving 9 bases between them. Germline loops: CDR1 SNHLY, CDR2 FYNNEI. The CDR3 contains 13 residues. CDR3 bases: TGTGCCAGCAGAGGCGGGATCACAGATACGCAGTATTTT. Translated, it gives CASRGGITDTQYF.

The chain employs TRBV18 and TRBJ1-5; TRBD1 matches at 10 bases. After removal of 3 bases from V and 1 base from J, the junction contained 3 bases not matched to a gene. There are 16 residues in the CDR3. Germline V gene sequence: CDR1 KGHSH, CDR2 LQKENI. DNA of the CDR3: TGTGCCAGCTCACCCCCGGGACAGGGGAGCAATCAGCCCCAGCATTTT. Protein: CASSPPGQGSNQPQHF.